This T cell receptor beta chain is from a study of chemoradiotherapy in HPV16-positive cancers. A remark on this clone: What it binds is not known.

General study points: Candidate HPV-specific clones and E7-related TCR motifs grew in tumor during treatment.

The CDR3 extends over 13 amino acids. V lost 6 bases to trimming and J lost 10 bases; unmatched junction nucleotides: 9. In germline, CDR1 is ENHRY, CDR2 SYGVKD. Sequenced by immunoSEQ multiplex PCR; TCRdb stores in-frame clones only, minus some. Here the sample spans over 14,000 clones, 65% to 80% being singletons. The V and J genes are TRBV10-3 and TRBJ1-3; 7 bases are shared with TRBD1. The specimen was collected from a patient who underwent chemoradiotherapy. The source is a human donor with HPV-associated anogenital cancer. CDR3 amino acids: CAIRPTGDETIYF. CDR3 DNA: TGTGCCATCAGGCCTACAGGGGATGAGACCATATATTTT.